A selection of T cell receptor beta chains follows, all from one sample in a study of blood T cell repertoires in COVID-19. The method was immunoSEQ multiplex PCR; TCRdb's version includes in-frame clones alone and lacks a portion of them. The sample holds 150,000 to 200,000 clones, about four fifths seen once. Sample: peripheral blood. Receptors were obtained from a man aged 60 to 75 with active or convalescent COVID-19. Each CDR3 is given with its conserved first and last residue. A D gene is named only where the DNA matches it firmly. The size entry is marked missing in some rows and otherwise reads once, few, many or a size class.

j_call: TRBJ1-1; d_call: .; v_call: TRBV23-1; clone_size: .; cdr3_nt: TGCGCCAGCAGTCAATCTTTCTCAGGGTTCACTGAAGCTTTCTTT; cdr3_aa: CASSQSFSGFTEAFF
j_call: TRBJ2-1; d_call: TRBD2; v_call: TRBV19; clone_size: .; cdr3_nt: TGTGCCAGTAGTATCGGTCGGGGGGGAGTCTACAATGAGCAGTTCTTC; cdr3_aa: CASSIGRGGVYNEQFF
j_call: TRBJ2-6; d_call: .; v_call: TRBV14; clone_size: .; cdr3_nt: TGTGCCAGCAGCCAAGTTTTTCAGGGCCCTGGGGCCAACGTCCTGACTTTC; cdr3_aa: CASSQVFQGPGANVLTF
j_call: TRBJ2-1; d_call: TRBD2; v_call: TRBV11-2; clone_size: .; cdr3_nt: TGTGCCAGCAGCCCCCTCCTAGCGGGAGGGAGCTCCTACAATGAGCAGTTCTTC; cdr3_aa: CASSPLLAGGSSYNEQFF
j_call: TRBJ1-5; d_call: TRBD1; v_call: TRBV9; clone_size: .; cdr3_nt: TGTGCCAGCAGCACCCAGGGGGCTAGCAATCAGCCCCAGCATTTT; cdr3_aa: CASSTQGASNQPQHF
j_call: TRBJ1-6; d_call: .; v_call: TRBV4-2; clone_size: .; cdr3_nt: TGTGCCAGCAGCCCCTTAGAGGGGGAGGGATCACCCCTCCACTTT; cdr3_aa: CASSPLEGEGSPLHF
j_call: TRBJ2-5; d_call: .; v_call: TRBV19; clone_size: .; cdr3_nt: TGTGCCAGTAGTATCCAGGCCCAAGAGACCCAGTACTTC; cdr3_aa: CASSIQAQETQYF
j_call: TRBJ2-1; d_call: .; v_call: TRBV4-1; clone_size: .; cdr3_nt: TGCGCCAGCAGCCAAGAGGAGACCGGGATCCAGCAGTTCTTC; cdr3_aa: CASSQEETGIQQFF
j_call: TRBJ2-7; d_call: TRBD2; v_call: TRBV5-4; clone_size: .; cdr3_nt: TGTGCCAGCAGCTTGGGAGGGACTAGCGGGAGCTACGAGCAGTACTTC; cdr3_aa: CASSLGGTSGSYEQYF
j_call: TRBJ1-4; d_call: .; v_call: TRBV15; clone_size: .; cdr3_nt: TGTGCCACCAGCAGAGGCGGGGGTGTTACTAATGAAAAACTGTTTTTT; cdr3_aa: CATSRGGGVTNEKLFF
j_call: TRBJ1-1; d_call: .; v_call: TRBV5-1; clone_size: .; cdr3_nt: TGCGCCAGCAGCCTAGGGACACATGAAGCTTTCTTT; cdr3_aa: CASSLGTHEAFF
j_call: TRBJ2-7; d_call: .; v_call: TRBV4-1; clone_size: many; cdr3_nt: TGCGCCAGCAGCCATGCAAAAGGGGAATTCGAGCAGTACTTC; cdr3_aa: CASSHAKGEFEQYF
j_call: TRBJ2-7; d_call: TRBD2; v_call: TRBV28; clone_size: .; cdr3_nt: TGTGCCAGCGCAGCGGGGTTCTCCTACGAGCAGTACTTC; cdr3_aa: CASAAGFSYEQYF
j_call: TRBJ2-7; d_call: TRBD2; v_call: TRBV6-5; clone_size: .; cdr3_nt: TGTGCCAGCAGTTACCGGATCAGCGGGGGCGACGAGCAGTACTTC; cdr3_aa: CASSYRISGGDEQYF
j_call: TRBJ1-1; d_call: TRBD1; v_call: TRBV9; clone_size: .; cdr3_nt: TGTGCCAGCACCCAGAAGGAGGGGGCTGTTTTCACTGAAGCTTTCTTT; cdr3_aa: CASTQKEGAVFTEAFF
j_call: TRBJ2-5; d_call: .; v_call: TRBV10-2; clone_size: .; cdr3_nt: TGCGCCAGCAGTGAGCAGGGTGGCGAGACCCAGTACTTC; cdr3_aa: CASSEQGGETQYF
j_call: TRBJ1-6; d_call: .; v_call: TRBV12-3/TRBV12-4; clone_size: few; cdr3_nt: TGTGCCAGCAGTTGGAGAGGGTATTCACCCCTCCACTTT; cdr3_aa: CASSWRGYSPLHF
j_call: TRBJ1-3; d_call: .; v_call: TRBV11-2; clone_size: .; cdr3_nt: TGTGCCAGCAGCCCTAGACAGGATGCTGGAAACACCATATATTTT; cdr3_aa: CASSPRQDAGNTIYF
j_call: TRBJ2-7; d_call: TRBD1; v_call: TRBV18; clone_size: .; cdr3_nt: TGTGCCAGCTCACTACTACAACTCCGGGACAGCCTCTCCTACGAGCAGTACTTC; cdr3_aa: CASSLLQLRDSLSYEQYF
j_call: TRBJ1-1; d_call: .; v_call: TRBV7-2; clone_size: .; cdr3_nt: TGTGCCAGCAGCTTACGGCAGGGTATGAACACTGAAGCTTTCTTT; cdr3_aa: CASSLRQGMNTEAFF
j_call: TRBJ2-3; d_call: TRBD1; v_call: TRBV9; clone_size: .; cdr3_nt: TGTGCCAGCAGCCCACCGGGACAGTCTAGCACAGATACGCAGTATTTT; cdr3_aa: CASSPPGQSSTDTQYF
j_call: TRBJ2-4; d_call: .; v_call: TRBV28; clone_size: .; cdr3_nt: TGTGCCAGCAGCGCGCCCATGTACGAGGGGGACATTCAGTACTTC; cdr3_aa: CASSAPMYEGDIQYF
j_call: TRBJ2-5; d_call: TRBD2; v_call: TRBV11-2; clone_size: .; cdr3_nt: TGTGCCAGCAGCTTACATCGGGGGGGCCGTCGAGAGACCCAGTACTTC; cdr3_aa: CASSLHRGGRRETQYF
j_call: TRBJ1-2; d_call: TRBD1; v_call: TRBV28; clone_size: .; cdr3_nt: TGTGCCAGCAGTTCGCCGGACAGGGGGACGTATGGCTACACCTTC; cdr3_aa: CASSSPDRGTYGYTF
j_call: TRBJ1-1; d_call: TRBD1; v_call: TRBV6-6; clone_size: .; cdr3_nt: TGTGCCAGCAGTCCCCGACAGGGTCTAGAGAACACTGAAGCTTTCTTT; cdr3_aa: CASSPRQGLENTEAFF
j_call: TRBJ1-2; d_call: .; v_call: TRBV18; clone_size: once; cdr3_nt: TGTGCCAGCTCCCCATCAATTGGGGAGATTGGCTACACCTTC; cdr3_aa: CASSPSIGEIGYTF
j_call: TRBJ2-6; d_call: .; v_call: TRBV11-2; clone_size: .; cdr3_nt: TGTGCCAGCAGTTACCCTCCAGGGACTGGGGCCAACGTCCTGACTTTC; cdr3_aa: CASSYPPGTGANVLTF
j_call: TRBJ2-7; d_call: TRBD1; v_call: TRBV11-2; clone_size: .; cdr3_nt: TGTGCCAGCAGCTTACTGACAGGGGGCTACGAGCAGTACTTC; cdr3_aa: CASSLLTGGYEQYF
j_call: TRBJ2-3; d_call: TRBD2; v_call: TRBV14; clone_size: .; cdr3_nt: TGTGCCAGCAGCCAATCGGGACTAGGGGCGGATACGCAGTATTTT; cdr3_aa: CASSQSGLGADTQYF
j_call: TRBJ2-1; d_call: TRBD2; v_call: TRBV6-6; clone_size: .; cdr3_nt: TGTGCCAGCAGGGGACTAGCGGGAAGCAATGAGCAGTTCTTC; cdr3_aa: CASRGLAGSNEQFF
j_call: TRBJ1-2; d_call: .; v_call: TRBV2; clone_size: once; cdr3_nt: TGTGCCAGCAGTGAAGGCAGTTATGGCTACACCTTC; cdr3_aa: CASSEGSYGYTF
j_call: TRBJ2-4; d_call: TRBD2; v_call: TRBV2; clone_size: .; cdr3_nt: TGTGCCAGCAAGGGACTAGCGGGGAAAAACATTCAGTACTTC; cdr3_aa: CASKGLAGKNIQYF
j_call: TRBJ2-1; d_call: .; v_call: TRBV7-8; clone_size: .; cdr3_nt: TGTGCCAGCAGCGATCGACTCGAATACAATGAGCAGTTCTTC; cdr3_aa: CASSDRLEYNEQFF
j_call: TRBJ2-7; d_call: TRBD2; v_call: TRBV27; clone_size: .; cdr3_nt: TGTGCCAGCAGGATTAGCGGGAGTAGAGACGAGCAGTACTTC; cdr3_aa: CASRISGSRDEQYF
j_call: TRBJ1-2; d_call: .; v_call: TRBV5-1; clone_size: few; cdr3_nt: TGCGCCAGCAGCTTGGAGGCAGGTTATGGCTACACCTTC; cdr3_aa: CASSLEAGYGYTF
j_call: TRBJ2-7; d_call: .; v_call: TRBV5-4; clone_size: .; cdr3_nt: TGTGCCAGCAGCAGCCGGGAACGGGGCTCCTACGAGCAGTACTTC; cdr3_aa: CASSSRERGSYEQYF
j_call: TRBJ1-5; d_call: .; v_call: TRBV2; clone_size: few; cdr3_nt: TGTGCCAGCAGTGGAGGGTTTGGTGTGACGTCCCAGCATTTT; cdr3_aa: CASSGGFGVTSQHF
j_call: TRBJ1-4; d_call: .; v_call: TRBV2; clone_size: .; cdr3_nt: TGTGCCAGCTCGAAGACAACAACTAATGAAAAACTGTTTTTT; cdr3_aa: CASSKTTTNEKLFF
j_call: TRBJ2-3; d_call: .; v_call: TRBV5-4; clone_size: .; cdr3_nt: TGTGCCAGCAGCTCTCGTAGCGAAAGCACAGATACGCAGTATTTT; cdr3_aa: CASSSRSESTDTQYF
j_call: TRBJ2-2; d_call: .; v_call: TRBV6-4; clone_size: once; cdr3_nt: TGTGCCAGCAGTGACTCGAGTTCAACCGGGGAGCTGTTTTTT; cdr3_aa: CASSDSSSTGELFF
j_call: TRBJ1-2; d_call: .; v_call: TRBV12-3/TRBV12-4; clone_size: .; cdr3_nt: TGTGCCAGCAGGGAAAGAGGAGCCTATGGCTACACCTTC; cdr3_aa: CASRERGAYGYTF
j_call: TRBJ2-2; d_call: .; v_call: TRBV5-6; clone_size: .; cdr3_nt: TGTGCCAGCAGCTTGGCCAATTCCGGGGAGCTGTTTTTT; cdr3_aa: CASSLANSGELFF
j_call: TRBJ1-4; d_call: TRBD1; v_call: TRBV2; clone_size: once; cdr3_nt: TGTGCCAGCAGCCCGGGACAGGGGGCGTACGTTGAAAAACTGTTTTTT; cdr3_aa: CASSPGQGAYVEKLFF
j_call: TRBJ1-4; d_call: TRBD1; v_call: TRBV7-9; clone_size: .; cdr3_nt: TGTGCCAGCAGCCAGGGACAGGGGGTTAATGAAAAACTGTTTTTT; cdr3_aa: CASSQGQGVNEKLFF
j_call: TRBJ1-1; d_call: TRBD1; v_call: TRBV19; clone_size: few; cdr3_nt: TGTGCCAGTAGTAAGGGACAGCGGAACACTGAAGCTTTCTTT; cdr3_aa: CASSKGQRNTEAFF
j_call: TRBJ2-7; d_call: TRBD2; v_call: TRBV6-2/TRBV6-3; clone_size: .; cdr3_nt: TGTGCCAGCAGTTACGGACTGACTAGCGGGGTGACCTACGAGCAGTACTTC; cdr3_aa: CASSYGLTSGVTYEQYF
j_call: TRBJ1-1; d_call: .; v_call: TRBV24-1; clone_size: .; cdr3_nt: TGTGCCACCAGCCAAGGGGGATCGAGGACTGAAGCTTTCTTT; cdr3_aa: CATSQGGSRTEAFF
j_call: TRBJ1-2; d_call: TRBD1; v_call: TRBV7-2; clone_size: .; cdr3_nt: TGTGCCAGCAGCCCACAGGGGGCGGGCTATGGCTACACCTTC; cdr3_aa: CASSPQGAGYGYTF
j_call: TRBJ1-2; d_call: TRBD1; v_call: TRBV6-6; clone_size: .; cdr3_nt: TGTGCCAGCAGTCCCGCCTGGACAGGGGGCCACCCCGGGCCGGGCTACACCTTC; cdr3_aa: CASSPAWTGGHPGPGYTF